The 20 T cell receptor beta chains below come from one sample, sequenced in a study of blood T cells in healthy people across ages (dated by TCRdb to between 2014 and 2016). Library generation was performed with 5' RACE. Sequencing instrument: Illumina HiSeq 2500. A second roughly 7 to 11 cycle PCR used a sample-barcoded 5' primer and a J-beta primer mix. TCRdb reworked the public reads: Q25 trimming with fastp, MiXCR clone assembly, productive beta chains retained. Every CDR3 protein is listed once, alongside the most common genes and DNA of its rows. The sample records about 1.6 million distinct CDR3 sequences, about 31% of which are singletons. In total, the top ten clones hold 11% of the sample. Source material: blood. The receptors shown here come from a woman aged 25 to 45 in good health.

The V gene is TRBV20-1, the J gene TRBJ1-1; 8 bases match TRBD1. Germline lookup yields CDR1 DFQATT and CDR2 SNEGSKA (reference sequence). CDR3 size: 14 residues. J was trimmed by 5 bases and V by 0 bases; bases with no gene match: 5. In DNA, the CDR3 is TGCAGTGCTAGAGATCAGGGGGCGAGGACTGAAGCTTTCTTT. Its protein is CSARDQGARTEAFF.

J is TRBJ2-2 and V is TRBV9; perhaps TRBD2 as D (7 bases). Germline-derived CDR1 and CDR2 are SGDLS and YYNGEE. The CDR3 consists of 15 residues. The V gene lost 5 bases and the J gene lost 6 bases, with 17 bases spanning the gap. The CDR3 reads CASSSGGDPSGELFF. The CDR3 nucleotides read TGTGCCAGCAGTTCGGGGGGCGACCCCTCCGGGGAGCTGTTTTTT.

This clonotype was observed a handful of times. V usage is TRBV7-2 and J usage is TRBJ2-7, with TRBD1 as a possible D gene (5 bases). The germline gives CDR1 SGHTA, CDR2 FQGNSA. Trimming stripped 3 bases from V and 2 bases from J, with 11 bases between. The CDR3 totals 14 residues. CDR3 protein: CASSFTGATYEQYF. CDR3 sequence (DNA): TGTGCCAGCAGCTTCACAGGAGCCACCTACGAGCAGTACTTC.

This clonotype occurred many times. The chain joins TRBV27 to TRBJ2-1; TRBD2 is a possible D gene (5 bases). V was shortened by 3 bases and J by 0 bases, with 12 bases between the two germline ends. Germline V gene lookup returns CDR1 MNHEY and CDR2 SMNVEV (reference sequence). The CDR3 extends over 16 amino acids. Here the CDR3 reads CASSFRDWSSYNEQFF. The CDR3 DNA reads TGTGCCAGCAGTTTTCGGGATTGGAGCTCCTACAATGAGCAGTTCTTC.

This clonotype was seen a handful of times. The rearrangement joins TRBV7-9 to TRBJ2-5; the match to TRBD1 covers 7 bases. In germline, CDR1 is SEHNR, CDR2 FQNEAQ (reference sequence). The V and J ends lost 6 bases and 1 base, in that order; junction bases with no gene match: 8. This CDR3 is built from 15 residues. Here the CDR3 DNA reads TGTGCCAGCAGAAAAGCCCGGACAGGCCAAGAGACCCAGTACTTC. Its protein product is CASRKARTGQETQYF.

There are many counts of this clonotype. The genes are TRBV4-1 and TRBJ2-5, with a weak D call TRBD1 (5 bases). Germline lookup yields CDR1 MGHRA and CDR2 YSYEKL. The V gene lost 0 bases and the J gene lost 2 bases, with 10 bases spanning the gap. The length of the CDR3 is 15 residues. DNA of the CDR3: TGCGCCAGCAGCCAAGAGTGGTACAGGCAAGAGACCCAGTACTTC. Amino acid sequence: CASSQEWYRQETQYF.

The chain is built from TRBV2 and TRBJ2-3; 14 bases align to TRBD2. The CDR3 runs 16 residues. The ends lost 6 bases at V and 8 bases at J; junction bases unmatched: 10. Germline V gene data show CDR1 as SNHLY and CDR2 as FYNNEI. This chain's CDR3 is CASRTGGTSGRPTQYF. CDR3 coding DNA: TGTGCCAGCAGGACAGGAGGGACTAGCGGGAGACCTACGCAGTATTTT. Full variable domain (rest looked up from reference TRBV2 and TRBJ2-3): EPEVTQTPSHQVTQMGQEVILRCVPISNHLYFYWYRQILGQKVEFLVSFYNNEISEKSEIFDDQFSVERPDGSNFTLKIRSTKLEDSAMYFCASRTGGTSGRPTQYFGPGTRLTVL.

V usage is TRBV7-9 and J usage is TRBJ1-2; TRBD1 matches at 7 bases. Trimming removed 5 bases from V and 8 bases from J; junction bases left unmatched: 17. In germline, CDR1 is SEHNR, CDR2 FQNEAQ (reference sequence). This CDR3 is 16 amino acids long. This CDR3 reads CASSISRTGGLDGYTF. The CDR3 nucleotides are TGTGCCAGCAGCATTTCCAGGACAGGCGGCTTGGACGGCTACACCTTC.

This clonotype was counted between two and nine times. This chain uses TRBV7-2 with TRBJ1-5; tentatively, D is TRBD1 (5 bases). V gave up 2 bases and J gave up 0 bases, with 17 bases separating them. CDR1 and CDR2 (germline): SGHTA, FQGNSA. The CDR3 sequence is 18 residues long. DNA of the CDR3: TGTGCCAGCAGCTTAAATCTCCCGACAGCCTATAGCAATCAGCCCCAGCATTTT. It is translated as CASSLNLPTAYSNQPQHF.

The rearrangement links TRBV11-1 to TRBJ2-1; D is possibly TRBD2 (5 bases). This CDR3 spans 17 amino acids. CDR1 and CDR2 from the germline V gene are SGHAT and FQDESV (reference sequence). V gave up 1 base and J gave up 0 bases, with 13 bases separating them. Here the CDR3 DNA reads TGTGCCAGCAGCTTAGAGGTAGCGCGATACTCCTACAATGAGCAGTTCTTC. Protein: CASSLEVARYSYNEQFF.

This clonotype was counted a few times. CDR3 in amino acids: CASSLIGRDRGRNEQFF. The CDR3 nucleotides are TGTGCCAGCAGCTTAATAGGCCGGGACAGGGGCCGCAATGAGCAGTTCTTC. The chain carries TRBV7-2 and TRBJ2-1, with TRBD1 matching over 10 bases. Germline V lookup: CDR1 SGHTA, CDR2 FQGNSA. The CDR3 length is 17 residues. V lost 2 bases, J lost 6 bases, and 10 bases stayed unmatched.

This clonotype was recorded a few times. This chain connects TRBV15 to TRBJ2-6; unclear D gene. Germline CDR1 is LNHNV and CDR2 is YYDKDF (reference sequence). This CDR3 is 14 amino acids long. Trimming removed 3 bases at V and 4 bases at J, with 7 bases between. The CDR3 region is CATSREYGANVLTF. The DNA of the CDR3 is TGTGCCACCAGCAGGGAATACGGGGCCAACGTCCTGACTTTC.

The chain carries TRBV21-1 and TRBJ1-5; TRBD1, the table's D call, was not compared with the DNA. TRBV21-1 constitutes a pseudogene. The CDR3 has 15 amino acids. The CDR3 DNA is TGTGCCAGCAGCAAAGTGGGACAGTGCAATCAGCCCCAGCATTTT. This encodes CASSKVGQCNQPQHF.

The V call is TRBV27, the J call TRBJ1-5; D is possibly TRBD1 (5 bases). The CDR3 loop spans 16 amino acids. V lost 8 bases and J lost 0, with 17 bases in between. Per the germline V gene, CDR1 is MNHEY and CDR2 is SMNVEV (reference sequence). CDR3 residues: CASARGPILSNQPQHF. The CDR3 region has the DNA TGTGCCAGCGCCCGGGGCCCTATCCTTAGCAATCAGCCCCAGCATTTT.

The chain joins TRBV30 to TRBJ2-7; 7 nucleotides match TRBD2. The J segment lost 5 bases and the V segment lost 8 bases, leaving 6 bases of the junction unmatched. CDR3 length: 11 amino acids. Germline V CDR1 and CDR2: GTSNPN, SVGIG (reference sequence). DNA for the CDR3: TGTGCCGGACGGGAGGCCCACGAGCAGTACTTC. Translating gives CAGREAHEQYF.

This clonotype was found a few times. The chain joins TRBV27 to TRBJ2-4, with D unclear. CDR1 MNHEY and CDR2 SMNVEV come from the germline V gene (reference sequence). Between the trimmed V and J ends, which lost 7 bases and 0 bases, there was a span of 10 bases. This CDR3 contains 14 residues. CDR3 nucleotide sequence: TGTGCCAGCACAACCGAGCTAGCCAAAAACATTCAGTACTTC. Protein: CASTTELAKNIQYF.

The rearrangement joins TRBV20-1 to TRBJ2-5, with D maybe TRBD2 (6 bases). Germline V gene data show CDR1 as DFQATT and CDR2 as SNEGSKA (reference sequence). V was trimmed by 3 bases and J by 7 bases, leaving 12 bases between them. The CDR3 spans 12 residues. CDR3 nucleotide sequence: TGCAGTGCTAGCTACTCGGAGGGGACCCAGTACTTC. Translated: CSASYSEGTQYF.

The chain is built from TRBV6-6 and TRBJ2-7; TRBD2 agrees at 9 bases. Trimming took 5 bases from V and 2 from J; bases not matched to a gene: 7. This CDR3 contains 15 residues. Per germline, CDR1 MNHNY and CDR2 SVGAGI (reference sequence). DNA for the CDR3: TGTGCCAGCAGTGCGCTCCTAGCGGGGCCCTACGAGCAGTACTTC. Translated: CASSALLAGPYEQYF.

Regarding this clonotype: A read error is the likely source, as a far larger clone sits one nucleotide away. Because the CDR3's place on the DNA is in doubt, the DNA is left out and the CDR3 is given as listed by TCRdb. The V gene is TRBV9, the J gene TRBJ2-4; the table's D call, TRBD1, was not checked against the DNA. Germline V gene lookup returns CDR1 SGDLS and CDR2 YYNGEE. The CDR3 is made up of 14 amino acids, end residues included. CDR3 loop: CASSVGTGTYELYF.

V usage is TRBV15 and J usage is TRBJ2-1, with D possibly TRBD1 on 5 matching bases. With 9 bases removed from V and 5 bases from J, the gap between germline ends came to 11 bases. The CDR3 has 12 amino acids. CDR1 LNHNV and CDR2 YYDKDF come from the germline V gene (reference sequence). CDR3: CATADSDNEQFF. CDR3 DNA sequence: TGTGCCACAGCAGACAGCGACAATGAGCAGTTCTTC. Using reference TRBV15 and TRBJ2-1 for the parts outside the CDR3, the full variable domain is DAMVIQNPRYQVTQFGKPVTLSCSQTLNHNVMYWYQQKSSQAPKLLFHYYDKDFNNEADTPDNFQSRRPNTSFCFLDIRSPGLGDTAMYLCATADSDNEQFFGPGTRLTVL.